This passage covers 4 T cell receptor beta chains from one sample sequenced in a study of blood T cell repertoires in COVID-19 (dated by TCRdb to 2018 to 2021). The method was the immunoSEQ multiplex PCR assay. This is the immuneACCESS table as TCRdb keeps it, with only in-frame sequences that have V and J called. A part of the clones is gone; compared with another copy, unresolved V genes explain less than half, and the rest is unexplained. The sample table lists approximately 170,000 clones, roughly 84% of them with a count of one. Roughly 3.2% of the sample goes to the ten largest clones. Sequencing used PBMCs or T cells enriched from blood (not recorded which). The receptor set was obtained from a woman in her twenties or thirties who had recovered from COVID-19.

The V and J genes are TRBV7-7 and TRBJ2-2; D may be TRBD2 (6 bases). The ends were cut back, 10 bases at V and 1 base at J, with 16 bases in the middle. CDR3 length: 15 residues. The germline CDR1 and CDR2 sequences are SSHAT and FNYEAQ (reference sequence). The CDR3 loop reads CATEAGSWNTGELFF. The DNA for the CDR3 is TGTGCCACCGAGGCGGGGTCCTGGAACACCGGGGAGCTGTTTTTT.

The chain's CDR3 is CASQGQGATPLHF. The CDR3 DNA reads TGTGCCAGCCAAGGACAGGGGGCTACACCCCTCCACTTT. V is TRBV11-2 and J is TRBJ1-6; TRBD1 aligns across 11 bases. Germline CDR1 SGHAT, CDR2 FQNNGV. V lost 8 bases to trimming and J lost 11 bases; unmatched junction nucleotides: 5. This CDR3 is 13 amino acids long.

The V call is TRBV7-2, the J call TRBJ2-3, with TRBD2 matching over 9 bases. CDR1 is SGHTA and CDR2 is FQGNSA in the germline V gene. This CDR3 has 18 residues. V lost 3 bases and J lost 1; bases outside the gene matches: 11. The CDR3 DNA follows: TGTGCCAGCAGCTTGGGTTTGGCGGGAGGGTTCGGCACAGATACGCAGTATTTT. Protein: CASSLGLAGGFGTDTQYF.

The V and J genes are TRBV7-8 and TRBJ2-3; D is perhaps TRBD1 (7 bases). The CDR3 length is 12 residues. V shed 8 bases and J shed 4 bases, with 10 bases lying between them. Germline CDR1 is SGHVS and CDR2 is FQNEAQ. This chain's CDR3 is CASSGGSDTQYF. As DNA, the CDR3 is TGTGCCAGCTCAGGGGGGTCAGATACGCAGTATTTT.